Sequencing of this T cell receptor (beta chain) was carried out in a study of PD-L1 blockade in urothelial cancer. Study-wide background: Each blood sample yielded a median of about 150,000 T cells.

Method: immunoSEQ multiplex PCR; TCRdb's copy keeps in-frame clones and lacks some. The sample contains 65,000 to 80,000 clones, 84% of which appear only once. This TCR was sampled from a man aged 70-80 years with urothelial cancer. This specimen consisted of PBMCs, obtained around atezolizumab (anti-PD-L1) treatment.

CDR3 sequence: CASISGPGSPLHF. Here the CDR3 DNA reads TGTGCCAGTATCTCAGGTCCTGGTTCACCCCTCCACTTT. The chain employs TRBV19 and TRBJ1-6; D unclear. Between the trimmed V and J ends, which lost 7 bases and 9 bases, there was a span of 13 bases. This CDR3 is 13 amino acids long. CDR1 is LNHDA, CDR2 SQIVND, per germline (reference sequence).